The entry that follows covers one TCR beta chain sequence. No antigen is known for it. The sample holds no much larger clone one base away, and base qualities are not on file. The collaborating institutions used their own protocols to collect whole blood in K2EDTA tubes. For TCRbeta analysis, collaborator samples were shipped as frozen whole blood, as isolated PBMCs, or as DNA extracted from either sample type. The sample originates from a study of blood T cell repertoires in COVID-19 (dated by TCRdb to the early 2020s). Regarding the complete study: The collaborator samples originated in the United States, Italy and Spain and spanned the acute and convalescent phases of COVID-19. The material from the prospective study consisted of cDNA or gDNA derived from T cells, B-cell-depleted T cells, or PBMCs. Subjects who had been exposed to COVID-19, were actively infected with it, or had recovered from it provided the deeply sampled blood TCRbeta repertoires that made up the dataset. The repertoires were made available in a free public database intended to serve as a resource for research on the immune response to SARS-CoV-2. The samples were drawn from the first 160 participants of the ongoing ImmuneRACE study and from 950 to 1,500 subjects provided by 6 global collaborators. Sample metadata almost always included a de-identified subject ID, COVID-19 status, age in years and sex. Where available, HLA class I and class II types were obtained from metadata supplied by the sample provider rather than from assay-based typing. Paper-wide results and their limitations: Clinical and demographic metadata were provided uncurated, with the amount varying by source and participant.

The cysteine opens and the phenylalanine closes a CDR3 of 15 amino acids. Just the 45-base CDR3 DNA is kept, in frame starting at base 1. Trimming leaves V shorter by 2 bases and J shorter by 7 bases, with the junction holding 4 bases beyond the gene matches. CDR1 and CDR2 are read off the germline V gene as LGHNA and YNFKEQ. TCRbeta CDR3 regions were amplified from genomic DNA by means of the immunoSEQ Assay, a bias-controlled multiplex PCR. In the paper's pipeline: The number of nucleated cells in each sample was estimated by amplification of reference gene primers within the assay. To quantify the absolute abundance of each unique TCRbeta CDR3 rearrangement, sequence reads were collapsed and filtered. Productive Simpson clonality was computed per sample as the square root of Simpson's diversity index over productive rearrangements. Entries here come from immuneACCESS through TCRdb and include only in-frame sequences with V and J called. Some clones fail to appear in such tables; in the studies checked, an unresolved V gene covers under half of the shortfall, and the cause of the remainder is unknown. That table furnishes V, J and clone size, whereas the DNA furnished D and trimming. The sample data list approximately 250,000 clones, and approximately 90% of these were observed just once. The top ten clones comprise approximately 4% of the sample.

In this chain, TRBV4-2 is recombined with TRBJ1-6; TRBD1 aligns with 8 central bases. Sequenced material: peripheral blood. The clonotype was recovered from a man aged 18-30 years with active or convalescent COVID-19. The CDR3 protein sequence reads: CASSQRTGSNSPLHF. The nucleotide sequence is TGTGCCAGCAGCCAACGGACAGGGAGCAATTCACCCCTCCACTTT.